What follows are 25 T cell receptor beta chains derived from one specimen sequenced in a study of blood T cell repertoires in COVID-19. Sequencing was performed with immunoSEQ multiplex PCR; in TCRdb, only in-frame clones are kept and a portion is missing. Here the sample spans 55,000 to 65,000 clones, 89% being singletons. Source material: peripheral blood. The receptor source for this set is a woman aged 55-70 years with active COVID-19.

The rearrangement uses TRBV4-2 and TRBJ2-5; 8 positions agree with TRBD2. This CDR3 is built from 17 residues. The V segment lost 0 bases and the J segment 5 bases; nucleotides outside the gene matches: 11. Germline V CDR1 and CDR2: LGHNA, YNFKEQ. The CDR3 coding sequence is TGTGCCAGCAGCCAAGATCCGATCCGGGGGGGCCAGGAGACCCAGTACTTC. It specifies CASSQDPIRGGQETQYF.

This clone was observed once. V usage is TRBV19 and J usage is TRBJ1-6; 7 positions match TRBD1. V lost 2 bases, J lost 8 bases, and 18 bases stayed unmatched. CDR1 is LNHDA and CDR2 is SQIVND in the germline V gene (reference sequence). This CDR3 is built from 19 residues. Written as DNA, the CDR3 is TGTGCCAGTAGTATAACCCGACAGGGCCTGGCTGGGCCCTATTCACCCCTCCACTTT. This gives the protein CASSITRQGLAGPYSPLHF.

The J gene is TRBJ2-7, the V gene TRBV2; possible D gene TRBD1, 5 bases. The CDR3 has 15 residues. The V end lost 7 bases, the J end lost 7 bases, and 23 bases lay between the germline ends. Germline-derived CDR1 and CDR2 are SNHLY and FYNNEI. The CDR3 sequence: CASTAETPGFGEQYF. The CDR3 region has the DNA TGTGCCAGCACAGCCGAGACCCCAGGGTTTGGAGAGCAGTACTTC.

In this sample, this clone turned up once. V gene TRBV6-5 combines with J gene TRBJ1-3; D unclear. The germline V and J ends were trimmed by 7 bases and 0 bases, with 4 bases remaining between them. CDR3 length: 12 residues. Germline V lookup: CDR1 MNHEY, CDR2 SVGAGI. CDR3 nucleotide sequence: TGTGCCAGCACGAGCTCTGGAAACACCATATATTTT. It codes for CASTSSGNTIYF.

This clone was seen only a few times. This CDR3 reads CAWGAGQRLGKLFF. In nucleotides, the CDR3 is TGTGCCTGGGGGGCGGGACAGAGGCTTGGAAAACTGTTTTTT. The V call is TRBV30, the J call TRBJ1-4; 7 nucleotides agree with TRBD1. The germline V gene encodes CDR1 GTSNPN and CDR2 SVGIG (reference sequence). The CDR3 runs 14 residues. Trimming removed 5 bases from V and 10 bases from J; junction bases left unmatched: 13.

This clone was picked up a small number of times. Here the CDR3 reads CASSPGFSGKPQHF. The DNA of the CDR3 is TGTGCCAGCAGCCCTGGATTCAGCGGGAAGCCCCAGCATTTT. The chain is built from TRBV7-9 and TRBJ1-5; D not certain. V was trimmed by 5 bases and J by 8 bases, leaving 16 bases between them. The CDR3 has 14 residues. Germline V gene sequence: CDR1 SEHNR, CDR2 FQNEAQ (reference sequence). Full variable domain (outside the CDR3, taken from reference TRBV7-9 and TRBJ1-5): DTGVSQNPRHKITKRGQNVTFRCDPISEHNRLYWYRQTLGQGPEFLTYFQNEAQLEKSRLLSDRFSAERPKGSFSTLEIQRTEQGDSAMYLCASSPGFSGKPQHFGDGTRLSIL.

V and J are TRBV28 and TRBJ2-1; 9 nucleotides line up with TRBD2. The ends lost 2 bases at V and 7 bases at J; junction bases unmatched: 6. This CDR3 is 15 amino acids long. The germline V gene encodes CDR1 MDHEN and CDR2 SYDVKM. The CDR3 DNA is TGTGCCAGCAGTTTACGGCTAGCGGGGCGGAATGAGCAGTTCTTC. Amino acids: CASSLRLAGRNEQFF. The full variable domain, rest sourced from reference TRBV28 and TRBJ2-1, is DVKVTQSSRYLVKRTGEKVFLECVQDMDHENMFWYRQDPGLGLRLIYFSYDVKMKEKGDIPEGYSVSREKKERFSLILESASTNQTSMYLCASSLRLAGRNEQFFGPGTRLTVL.

The chain carries TRBV7-9 and TRBJ2-5; perhaps TRBD1 as D (6 bases). The CDR3 is made up of 13 amino acids. Trimming removed 1 base at V and 6 bases at J, with 9 bases between. Germline V gives CDR1 SEHNR, CDR2 FQNEAQ (reference sequence). CDR3 coding DNA: TGTGCCAGCAGCTTAGAAGGGGGTCAGACCCAGTACTTC. Translated: CASSLEGGQTQYF. Looking up the rest from reference TRBV7-9 and TRBJ2-5 gives the full variable domain: DTGVSQNPRHKITKRGQNVTFRCDPISEHNRLYWYRQTLGQGPEFLTYFQNEAQLEKSRLLSDRFSAERPKGSFSTLEIQRTEQGDSAMYLCASSLEGGQTQYFGPGTRLLVL.

The chain combines TRBV5-4 with TRBJ1-2, with D unclear. There are 14 residues in the CDR3. CDR1 SGHNT and CDR2 YYREEE come from the germline V gene (reference sequence). V dropped 3 bases and J dropped 1 base, with 10 bases sitting between them. CDR3 DNA: TGTGCCAGCAGCTCGACACTTCTTAACTATGGCTACACCTTC. Translation gives CASSSTLLNYGYTF.

This clone was counted between two and nine times. The chain has TRBV2 and TRBJ1-2, with 8 nucleotides matching TRBD1. V shed 6 bases, J shed 2 bases, and the junction held 2 bases outside the gene matches. Germline CDR1 reads SNHLY; CDR2 reads FYNNEI. The CDR3 runs 13 residues. The CDR3 sequence is CASSRDRNYGYTF. The CDR3 nucleotides are TGTGCCAGCAGCCGGGACAGGAACTATGGCTACACCTTC.

The chain has TRBV7-3 and TRBJ2-6; maybe TRBD1 (5 bases). This CDR3 has 17 amino acids. Between the trimmed V and J ends, which lost 2 bases and 2 bases, there was a span of 13 bases. Germline V gene data show CDR1 as SGHTA and CDR2 as FQGTGA. The CDR3 coding sequence is TGTGCCAGCAGCTTACAGGGTTCCAAAGCTGGGGCCAACGTCCTGACTTTC. The encoded protein is CASSLQGSKAGANVLTF.

The V and J genes are TRBV10-2 and TRBJ1-3; no clear D. From germline, CDR1 is WSHSY and CDR2 SAAADI. Trimming left V 4 bases short and J 3 bases short, with 13 bases between. The length of the CDR3 is 15 residues. The CDR3: CASSVTASGGNTIYF. CDR3 in DNA: TGCGCCAGCAGTGTTACGGCGTCGGGTGGAAACACCATATATTTT.

This clone was seen only a few times. V gene TRBV10-3 combines with J gene TRBJ2-2, with a tentative D call TRBD2 (5 bases). The germline CDR1 and CDR2 sequences are ENHRY and SYGVKD. The CDR3 runs 13 residues. Trimming stripped 8 bases from V and 6 bases from J, with 13 bases between. As DNA, the CDR3 is TGTGCCATCTGGGCCCGGGGTCCCGGGGAGCTGTTTTTT. Protein sequence: CAIWARGPGELFF.

The gene calls are TRBV6-4 and TRBJ2-1; 9 nucleotides line up with TRBD1. V was clipped by 5 bases and J by 9 bases; unmatched bases: 8. Germline CDR1 MRHNA, CDR2 SNTAGT. The CDR3 is made up of 14 amino acids. CDR3 sequence reads: CASSPDRDRAEQFF. CDR3 DNA sequence: TGTGCCAGCAGTCCGGACAGGGACAGGGCTGAGCAGTTCTTC.

This chain uses TRBV27 with TRBJ2-3; 10 positions match TRBD1. V dropped 5 bases and J dropped 2; count of bases not matched to a gene: 10. The CDR3 is made up of 17 amino acids. CDR1 is MNHEY, CDR2 SMNVEV, per germline (reference sequence). The CDR3 loop is CASSTSPGQGITDTQYF. For the CDR3, the DNA is TGTGCCAGCAGTACGTCACCGGGACAGGGGATCACAGATACGCAGTATTTT.

V is TRBV11-2 and J is TRBJ1-5; 10 nucleotides match TRBD1. With V trimmed by 0 bases and J by 9 bases, 8 bases remained unmatched. Germline values: CDR1 SGHAT, CDR2 FQNNGV. CDR3 length: 16 amino acids. The CDR3, as DNA: TGTGCCAGCAGCTTAGATGAAGGGACAGGGGTGCGGCCCCAGCATTTT. This sequence encodes CASSLDEGTGVRPQHF.

V gene TRBV9 combines with J gene TRBJ2-5; 8 nucleotides align to TRBD2. The germline gives CDR1 SGDLS, CDR2 YYNGEE. With 0 bases clipped from V and 4 bases from J, the junction kept 5 bases outside the gene matches. This CDR3 spans 15 amino acids. CDR3 amino acids: CASSVAGGLSETQYF. The CDR3 nucleotides read TGTGCCAGCAGCGTAGCGGGAGGGTTGTCAGAGACCCAGTACTTC.

The genes are TRBV6-5 and TRBJ1-6; D remains unclear. V gave up 0 bases and J gave up 9 bases, with 15 bases separating them. Germline assignment: CDR1 MNHEY and CDR2 SVGAGI. The length of the CDR3 is 16 residues. CDR3 protein: CASSYSMATGSSPLHF. The DNA for the CDR3 is TGTGCCAGCAGTTACTCGATGGCGACGGGGAGTTCACCCCTCCACTTT.

The chain uses TRBV19 and TRBJ2-5, with 8 nucleotides matching TRBD2. Germline V CDR1 and CDR2: LNHDA, SQIVND (reference sequence). The ends lost 5 bases at V and 5 bases at J; junction bases unmatched: 10. The CDR3 has 15 residues. This CDR3 is CASSSMGLEGETQYF. The CDR3 DNA reads as TGTGCCAGTAGTTCGATGGGACTAGAGGGGGAGACCCAGTACTTC.

The chain joins TRBV5-4 to TRBJ2-3; TRBD2 is a possible D gene (7 bases). Per the germline V gene, CDR1 is SGHNT and CDR2 is YYREEE (reference sequence). The CDR3 extends over 15 amino acids. Trimming left V 2 bases short and J 0 bases short, with 10 bases between. DNA of the CDR3: TGTGCCAGCAGCTTCGGGGGGCTTAGCACAGATACGCAGTATTTT. It translates to CASSFGGLSTDTQYF.

The V call is TRBV7-3, the J call TRBJ1-6; no definite D call. The CDR3 consists of 15 residues. Germline V gene data show CDR1 as SGHTA and CDR2 as FQGTGA. Trimming took off 2 bases at V and 1 base at J, with 6 bases between the two ends. CDR3 in DNA: TGTGCCAGCAGCTTAGGAGTATCCTATAATTCACCCCTCCACTTT. Residues: CASSLGVSYNSPLHF.

The V gene is TRBV2, the J gene TRBJ2-3, with D perhaps TRBD1 (6 bases). Germline CDR1 SNHLY, CDR2 FYNNEI. This CDR3 region has 15 residues. With 0 bases removed from V and 7 bases from J, the gap between germline ends came to 14 bases. Here the CDR3 reads CASSEAGRGSNTQYF. DNA for the CDR3: TGTGCCAGCAGTGAAGCTGGCAGGGGTAGTAATACGCAGTATTTT.

V usage is TRBV7-6 and J usage is TRBJ2-7, with 9 nucleotides matching TRBD1. In germline, CDR1 is SGHVS, CDR2 FNYEAQ. The junction had 10 bases not matched to a gene; V was cut back by 0 bases and J by 4 bases. This CDR3 has 17 amino acids. CDR3 sequence: CASSLARGTGNGYEQYF. For the CDR3, the DNA is TGTGCCAGCAGCTTAGCCCGAGGGACAGGGAATGGTTACGAGCAGTACTTC.

This sequence joins TRBV11-3 and TRBJ2-3; D perhaps matches TRBD1 (5 bases). The CDR3 length is 15 residues. V lost 1 base and J lost 2, with 10 bases in between. Germline CDR1 and CDR2: SGHNT and YENEEA. CDR3 amino acids: CASSLGVGPTDTQYF. CDR3 nucleotide sequence: TGTGCCAGCAGCTTAGGAGTGGGGCCCACAGATACGCAGTATTTT.

The V and J genes are TRBV5-1 and TRBJ1-1, with no clear D. The germline V gene has CDR1 SGHRS and CDR2 YFSETQ. This CDR3 contains 13 residues. The V gene lost 4 bases and the J gene lost 1 base, with 8 bases spanning the gap. The CDR3 DNA follows: TGCGCCAGCAGCCTTACAGAGAACACTGAAGCTTTCTTT. This codes for CASSLTENTEAFF.